This T cell receptor beta chain was sequenced for a study of tumor and adjacent non-tumor tissue in lung cancer. Study summary: Patients comprised about a dozen adenocarcinoma, a couple of squamous cell carcinoma and 1 small cell lung cancer. On average, productive TCRbeta reads reached roughly 3.9 million per sample.

Trimming took off 0 bases at V and 5 bases at J, with 8 bases between the two ends. CDR3 length equals 13 residues. The germline CDR1 and CDR2 sequences are SGHDT and YYEEEE. A modified ARM-PCR protocol with three rounds of nested PCR amplified TCRbeta. Via MiXCR, TCRdb re-called the multiplex PCR reads, giving one row per CDR3 protein. In the table there are approximately 65,000 distinct CDR3 sequences, roughly three fifths of which are singletons. RNA was extracted from bulk tissue without any cell sorting. This clonotype has ten or more counts. The antigen is unknown. General observations from the study: TCR diversity was significantly greater in tumor than normal lung tissue. Tumor TCR diversity, when higher, was linked to shorter survival.

The sample taken for sequencing was lung tumor tissue. The chain is built from TRBV5-6 and TRBJ2-5; D is unresolved. The source is a man aged 45-60 years with non-small cell lung cancer. CDR3 residues: CASSLDRTETQYF. CDR3 nucleotide sequence: TGTGCCAGCAGCTTGGATCGGACGGAGACCCAGTACTTC.